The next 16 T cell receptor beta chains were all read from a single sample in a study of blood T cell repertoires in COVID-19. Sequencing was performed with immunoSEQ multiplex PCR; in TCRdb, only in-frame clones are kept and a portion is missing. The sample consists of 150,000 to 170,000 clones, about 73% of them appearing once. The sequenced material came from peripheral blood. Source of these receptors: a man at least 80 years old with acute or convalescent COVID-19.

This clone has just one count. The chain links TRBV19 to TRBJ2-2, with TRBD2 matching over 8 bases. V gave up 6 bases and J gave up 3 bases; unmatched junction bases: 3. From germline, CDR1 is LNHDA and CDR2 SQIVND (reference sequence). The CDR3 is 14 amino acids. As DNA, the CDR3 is TGTGCCAGTAGCGGGGGGGCCGACACCGGGGAGCTGTTTTTT. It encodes CASSGGADTGELFF.

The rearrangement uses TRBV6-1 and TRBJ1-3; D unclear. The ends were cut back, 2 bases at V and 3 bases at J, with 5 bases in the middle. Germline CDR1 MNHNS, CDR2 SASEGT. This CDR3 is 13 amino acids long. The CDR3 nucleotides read TGTGCCAGCAGTGAACAGATTGGAAACACCATATATTTT. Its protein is CASSEQIGNTIYF.

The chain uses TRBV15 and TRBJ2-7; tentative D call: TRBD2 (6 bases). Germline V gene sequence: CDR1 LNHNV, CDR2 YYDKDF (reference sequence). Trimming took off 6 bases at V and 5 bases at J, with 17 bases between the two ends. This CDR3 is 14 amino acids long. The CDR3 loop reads CATSRQYGSNEQYV. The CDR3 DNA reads TGTGCCACCAGTAGACAGTACGGGAGTAACGAGCAGTACGTC.

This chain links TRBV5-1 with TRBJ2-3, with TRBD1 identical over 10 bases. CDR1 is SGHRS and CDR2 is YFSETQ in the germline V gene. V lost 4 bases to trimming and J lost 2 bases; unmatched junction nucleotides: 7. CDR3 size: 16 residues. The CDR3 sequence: CASSPRGQGTTDTQYF. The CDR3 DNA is TGCGCCAGCAGCCCCAGGGGACAGGGGACCACAGATACGCAGTATTTT.

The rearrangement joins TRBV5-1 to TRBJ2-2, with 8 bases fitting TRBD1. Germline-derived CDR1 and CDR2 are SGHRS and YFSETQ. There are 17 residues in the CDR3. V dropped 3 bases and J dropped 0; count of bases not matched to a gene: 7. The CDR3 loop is CASSSNPGGPNTGELFF. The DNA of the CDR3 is TGCGCCAGCAGCTCTAACCCAGGGGGCCCGAACACCGGGGAGCTGTTTTTT.

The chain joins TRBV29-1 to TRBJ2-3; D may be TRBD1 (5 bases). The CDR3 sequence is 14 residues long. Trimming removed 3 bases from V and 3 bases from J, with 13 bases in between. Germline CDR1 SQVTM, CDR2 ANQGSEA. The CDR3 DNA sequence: TGCAGCGTTGACCAGCTAAAGGGGACAGATACGCAGTATTTT. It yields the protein CSVDQLKGTDTQYF.

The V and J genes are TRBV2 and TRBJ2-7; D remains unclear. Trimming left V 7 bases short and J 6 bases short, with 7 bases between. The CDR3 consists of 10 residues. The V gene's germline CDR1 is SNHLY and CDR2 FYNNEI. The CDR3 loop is CASKQSEQYF. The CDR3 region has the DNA TGTGCCAGCAAGCAAAGCGAGCAGTACTTC.

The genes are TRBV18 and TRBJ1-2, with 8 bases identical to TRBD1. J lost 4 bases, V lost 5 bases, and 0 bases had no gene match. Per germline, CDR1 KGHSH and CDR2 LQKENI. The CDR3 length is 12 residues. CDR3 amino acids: CASSDRGYGYTF. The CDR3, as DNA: TGTGCCAGCTCAGACAGGGGCTATGGCTACACCTTC.

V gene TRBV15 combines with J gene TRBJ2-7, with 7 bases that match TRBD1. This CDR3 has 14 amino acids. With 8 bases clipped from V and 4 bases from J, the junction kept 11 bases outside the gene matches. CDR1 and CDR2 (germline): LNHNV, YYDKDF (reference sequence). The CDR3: CATPLSGTAYEQYV. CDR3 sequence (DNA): TGTGCCACCCCTCTATCCGGGACAGCTTACGAGCAGTACGTC.

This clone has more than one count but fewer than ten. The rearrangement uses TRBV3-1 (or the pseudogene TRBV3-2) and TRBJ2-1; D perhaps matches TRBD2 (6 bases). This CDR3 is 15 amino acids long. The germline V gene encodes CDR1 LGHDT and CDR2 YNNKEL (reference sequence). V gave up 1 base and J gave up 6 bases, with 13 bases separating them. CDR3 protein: CASSQVRLDSNEQFF. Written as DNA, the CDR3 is TGTGCCAGCAGCCAAGTGAGACTAGATTCCAATGAGCAGTTCTTC.

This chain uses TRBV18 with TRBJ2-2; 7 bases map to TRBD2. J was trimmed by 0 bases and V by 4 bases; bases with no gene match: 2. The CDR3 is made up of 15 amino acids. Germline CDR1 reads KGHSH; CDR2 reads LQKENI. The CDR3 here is CASSQGLTNTGELFF. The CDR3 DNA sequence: TGTGCCAGCTCACAGGGACTAACGAACACCGGGGAGCTGTTTTTT.

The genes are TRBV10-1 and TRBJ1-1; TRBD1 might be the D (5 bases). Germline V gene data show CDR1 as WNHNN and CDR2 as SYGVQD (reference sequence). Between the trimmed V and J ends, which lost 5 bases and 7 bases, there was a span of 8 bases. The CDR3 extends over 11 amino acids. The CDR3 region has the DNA TGCGCCAGCAGTTACAGGAGTGAAGCTTTCTTT. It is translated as CASSYRSEAFF.

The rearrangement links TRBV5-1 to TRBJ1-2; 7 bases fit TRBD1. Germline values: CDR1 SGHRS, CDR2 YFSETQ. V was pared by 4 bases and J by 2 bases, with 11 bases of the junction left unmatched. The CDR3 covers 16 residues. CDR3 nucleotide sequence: TGCGCCAGCAGCCAGGGGGTCGGGGACAGAAACTATGGCTACACCTTC. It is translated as CASSQGVGDRNYGYTF.

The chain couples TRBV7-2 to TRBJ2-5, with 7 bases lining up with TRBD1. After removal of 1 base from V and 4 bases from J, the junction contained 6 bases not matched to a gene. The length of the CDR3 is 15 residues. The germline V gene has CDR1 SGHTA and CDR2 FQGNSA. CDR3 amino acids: CASSLDGRGTETQYF. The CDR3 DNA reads TGTGCCAGCAGCTTAGATGGCAGGGGGACAGAGACCCAGTACTTC.

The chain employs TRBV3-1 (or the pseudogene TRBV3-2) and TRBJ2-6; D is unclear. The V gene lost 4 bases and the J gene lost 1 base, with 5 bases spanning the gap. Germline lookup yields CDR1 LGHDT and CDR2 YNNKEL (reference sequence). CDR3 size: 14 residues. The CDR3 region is CASSRGSGANVLTF. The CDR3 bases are TGTGCCAGCAGCCGAGGATCTGGGGCCAACGTCCTGACTTTC.

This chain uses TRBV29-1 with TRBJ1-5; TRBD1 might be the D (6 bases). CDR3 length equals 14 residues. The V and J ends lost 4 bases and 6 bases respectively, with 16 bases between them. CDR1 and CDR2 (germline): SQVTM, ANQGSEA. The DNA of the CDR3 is TGCAGCGTTGTGGGAGGGGGGGACGGTCAGCCCCAGCATTTT. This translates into CSVVGGGDGQPQHF.